A single sample gave rise to the 12 T cell receptor beta chains below, sequenced in a study of tissue T cells after allogeneic stem cell transplantation. Here immunoSEQ multiplex PCR was the method, and the copy in TCRdb shows in-frame clones only, minus some. The table lists under 25,000 clones, 55% to 75% of them singletons. Sequencing was carried out using spleen. The source of these receptors is a female BALB/c mouse in good health. The strain's MHC haplotype is H2-d.

On this clone itself: Gene names refer to mouse genes. Coverage ceases 1 residue before the CDR3 finishes, and the germline J gene fills in the end. The chain employs TRBV1 and TRBJ2-3; D remains unclear. The V gene's germline CDR1 is NSQYPW and CDR2 LRSPGD (reference sequence). There are 13 residues in the CDR3. Trimming cost V 1 base and J 2 bases, with 4 bases left between them. The DNA read from the CDR3 is TGCACCTGCAGTGCAGGGGTTGCAGAAACGCTGTAT. Its protein is CTCSAGVAETLY. The whole CDR3 region reads CTCSAGVAETLYF.

This clone was counted only a few times. Genes and germline come from the mouse. The read terminates 1 residue ahead of where the CDR3 ends, so the germline J gene completes it. This sequence joins TRBV20 and TRBJ1-5; D gene ambiguous. Trimming removed 0 bases from V and 4 bases from J, with 13 bases in between. CDR3 length: 15 residues. Germline loops: CDR1 GFQATS, CDR2 STVNSAI. The CDR3 here is CGARDWQTRNQAPLF. The DNA read from the CDR3 is TGTGGTGCTAGGGATTGGCAGACTAGGAACCAGGCTCCGCTT.

To note about this clone: The gene symbols are mouse symbols. The CDR3 end lies 1 residue beyond the end of the read and is filled in from the germline J gene. The chain uses TRBV19 and TRBJ1-5; unclear D gene. The V end lost 2 bases, the J end lost 1 base, and 4 bases lay between the germline ends. CDR1 and CDR2 from the germline V gene are FNHDT and SITEND (reference sequence). This CDR3 spans 13 amino acids. CDR3 DNA, as far as it was read: TGTGCCAGCAGTATGGGGAACAACCAGGCTCCGCTT. Encoded protein: CASSMGNNQAPL. The CDR3 reads in full as CASSMGNNQAPLF.

On this clone itself: Mouse gene names apply. The observed sequence ends 1 residue before the CDR3 terminus, with the missing tail filled in from the germline J gene. V gene TRBV14 combines with J gene TRBJ2-5; maybe TRBD1 (6 bases). Trimming stripped 4 bases from V and 0 bases from J, with 9 bases between. CDR1 and CDR2 from the germline V gene are SGHDT and FRDEAV. The CDR3 runs to 14 residues. Partial CDR3 DNA: TGTGCCAGCAGTGGGGACAATAACCAAGACACCCAGTAC. Encoded protein: CASSGDNNQDTQY. Given in full, the CDR3 is CASSGDNNQDTQYF.

Regarding this clone: All gene names here are mouse names. The read ends 1 residue early relative to the CDR3; the germline J gene fills the gap. The V call is TRBV2, the J call TRBJ1-6; D call uncertain. TRBJ1-6 qualifies as an ORF whose function is uncertain. This CDR3 is 11 amino acids long. V shed 3 bases and J shed 6 bases, with 0 bases lying between them. Looked up from germline, CDR1 is LGHNA and CDR2 is YSYQKL. The CDR3 here is CASSHNSPLYF. The part of the CDR3 DNA that was read is TGTGCCAGCAGCCATAATTCGCCCCTCTAC.

Comment on this clone: Each gene name is a mouse one. Coverage ceases 1 residue before the CDR3 finishes, and the germline J gene fills in the end. The chain couples TRBV31 to TRBJ1-3, with D unresolved. This CDR3 has 13 amino acids. Between the trimmed V and J ends, which lost 1 base and 3 bases, there was a span of 7 bases. Germline assignment: CDR1 GKSSPN and CDR2 SITVG. The CDR3 region is CAWSRTDGNTLYF. Incomplete CDR3 DNA: TGTGCCTGGAGTCGAACAGATGGAAATACGCTCTAT.

As to this clone: The gene names here belong to mouse. The CDR3 end falls 1 residue outside the read, so it is completed with the germline J gene. The chain recombines TRBV1 with TRBJ2-2; weak D call: TRBD1 (5 bases). In germline, CDR1 is NSQYPW, CDR2 LRSPGD (reference sequence). This CDR3 is built from 14 residues. Trimming removed 3 bases from V and 2 bases from J, with 7 bases in between. The DNA read from the CDR3 is TGCACCTGCAGTGCCGGACATAACACCGGGCAGCTCTAC. It codes for CTCSAGHNTGQLY. The entire CDR3 reads CTCSAGHNTGQLYF.

Comments on this clone: Genes and germline come from the mouse. The read ends 1 residue early relative to the CDR3; the germline J gene fills the gap. The genes are TRBV5 and TRBJ1-2; tentative D call: TRBD1 (6 bases). Trimming shortened V by 4 bases and J by 4 bases, and 13 bases separated the two germline ends. Germline V gene data show CDR1 as LGHNA and CDR2 as YNLKQL (reference sequence). The CDR3 length is 14 residues. The CDR3 DNA, read in part, is TGTGCCAGCAGCCGGACTCAGGGGAGCTCCGACTACACC. It is translated as CASSRTQGSSDYT. The complete CDR3 sequence is CASSRTQGSSDYTF.

Note on this clone: The genes are named according to mouse. From the germline J gene comes the end of the CDR3, since the read stops 1 residue before it. The V gene is TRBV5, the J gene TRBJ2-1, with 10 positions matching TRBD1. The germline CDR1 and CDR2 sequences are LGHNA and YNLKQL (reference sequence). The CDR3 has 14 amino acids. V gave up 4 bases and J gave up 5 bases; unmatched junction bases: 2. Partial CDR3 DNA: TGTGCCAGCAGCCCTGGGACAGGGGATGCTGAGCAGTTC. Its translation is CASSPGTGDAEQF. The whole CDR3 is CASSPGTGDAEQFF.

As to this clone: Gene labels here are mouse ones. The read stops 1 residue short of the end of the CDR3; the missing end is completed from the germline J gene. The chain combines TRBV13-2 with TRBJ1-4; TRBD1 matches at 7 bases. The CDR3 is 14 amino acids. CDR1 is NNHNN, CDR2 SYGAGS, per germline (reference sequence). V lost 5 bases to trimming and J lost 3 bases; unmatched junction nucleotides: 4. The covered CDR3 bases are TGTGCCAGCGGGACAGGGAACGCCAACGAAAGATTATTT. Encoded protein: CASGTGNANERLF. From start to end, the CDR3 is CASGTGNANERLFF.

In regard to this clone: Genes and germline are mouse. The read stops 1 residue short of the end of the CDR3; the missing end is completed from the germline J gene. The chain recombines TRBV19 with TRBJ2-1; 10 positions match TRBD2. CDR1 is FNHDT, CDR2 SITEND, per germline (reference sequence). V shed 4 bases and J 3 bases; nucleotides not matched to a gene: 1. The CDR3 spans 14 residues. The CDR3 sequence is CASSHWGGYAEQFF. Incomplete CDR3 DNA: TGTGCCAGCAGTCACTGGGGGGGCTATGCTGAGCAGTTC.

Concerning this clone itself: All gene names here are mouse names. Read coverage stops 1 residue before the CDR3 terminus; the germline J gene supplies the remainder. V usage is TRBV20 and J usage is TRBJ2-1, with TRBD1 matching 9 bases. This CDR3 spans 14 amino acids. CDR1 is GFQATS, CDR2 STVNSAI, per germline. V gave up 0 bases and J gave up 6 bases; unmatched junction bases: 3. The covered CDR3 bases are TGTGGTGCTAGGGATCGGGGACAGGGTGCTGAGCAGTTC. Protein: CGARDRGQGAEQF. The CDR3 reads in full as CGARDRGQGAEQFF.